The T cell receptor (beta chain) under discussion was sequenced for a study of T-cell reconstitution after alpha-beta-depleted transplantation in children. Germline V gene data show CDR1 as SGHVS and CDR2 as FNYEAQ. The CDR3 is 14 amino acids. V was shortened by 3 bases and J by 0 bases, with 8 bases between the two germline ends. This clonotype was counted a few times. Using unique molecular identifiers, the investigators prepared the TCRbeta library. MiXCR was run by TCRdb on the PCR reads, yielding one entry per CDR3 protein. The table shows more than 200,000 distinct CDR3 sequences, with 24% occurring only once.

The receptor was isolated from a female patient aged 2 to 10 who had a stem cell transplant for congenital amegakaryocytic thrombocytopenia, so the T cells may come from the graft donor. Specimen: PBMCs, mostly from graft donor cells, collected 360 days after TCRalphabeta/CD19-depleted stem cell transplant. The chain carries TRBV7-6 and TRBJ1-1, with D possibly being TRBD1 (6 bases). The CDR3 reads CASSFRGMNTEAFF. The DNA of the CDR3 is TGTGCCAGCAGCTTCAGGGGAATGAACACTGAAGCTTTCTTT.